These T cell receptor beta chains were read from a single sample in a study of blood T cell repertoires in COVID-19. TCRdb's table, derived via immunoSEQ multiplex PCR, lists solely in-frame clones and lacks some. The repertoire holds tens of thousands of clones, with 75% to 90% as singletons. Sequenced input: peripheral blood. The source of these receptors is a woman aged 80 or over with acute or convalescent COVID-19. CDR3s include the opening cysteine and the closing phenylalanine or tryptophan. A D gene is named only where the DNA matches it firmly. Clone size is stated in some rows and not others, as once, few, many or a class when expanded.

v_gene	abundance	j_gene	d_gene	CDR3aa	CDR3nt
TRBV5-1	few	TRBJ2-2	TRBD2	CASSFSGYRNTGELFF	TGCGCCAGCAGCTTTAGCGGGTATCGAAACACCGGGGAGCTGTTTTTT
TRBV5-4	NA	TRBJ2-5	TRBD2	CASSLRAGGGIETQYF	TGTGCCAGCAGCTTGAGAGCGGGGGGGGGCATAGAGACCCAGTACTTC
TRBV5-4	NA	TRBJ2-2	TRBD2	CASRRGTSANTGELFF	TGTGCCAGTAGGCGGGGGACTAGCGCGAACACCGGGGAGCTGTTTTTT
TRBV28	NA	TRBJ2-3	TRBD2	CASSLGASGRAGTDTQYF	TGTGCCAGCAGCCTCGGGGCTAGCGGGAGGGCGGGGACAGATACGCAGTATTTT
TRBV18	NA	TRBJ2-5	NA	CASFLGVQETQYF	TGTGCCAGCTTCCTGGGCGTTCAAGAGACCCAGTACTTC
TRBV30	once	TRBJ1-2	NA	CAWNQVNYGYTF	TGTGCCTGGAACCAGGTTAACTATGGCTACACCTTC
TRBV11-3	NA	TRBJ2-4	NA	CASSQNRAGIQYF	TGTGCCAGCAGCCAAAACAGGGCGGGCATTCAGTACTTC
TRBV2	few	TRBJ1-6	TRBD1	CASSDLGQGESPLHF	TGTGCCAGCAGTGATTTGGGACAGGGAGAGTCACCCCTCCACTTT
TRBV19	NA	TRBJ2-2	NA	CASRETGSNTGELFF	TGTGCCAGTAGGGAGACAGGATCGAACACCGGGGAGCTGTTTTTT
TRBV7-9	NA	TRBJ1-4	TRBD1	CASSPQGGANEKLFF	TGTGCCAGCAGCCCCCAGGGGGGTGCTAATGAAAAACTGTTTTTT
TRBV6-5	NA	TRBJ1-2	TRBD1	CASSRTGAANYGYTF	TGTGCCAGCAGCCGAACAGGGGCGGCGAACTATGGCTACACCTTC
TRBV4-1	NA	TRBJ2-5	NA	CASSQKIRGKETQYF	TGCGCCAGCAGCCAAAAAATTAGGGGAAAAGAGACCCAGTACTTC
TRBV12-3/TRBV12-4	NA	TRBJ1-2	NA	CASSSLTGYTF	TGTGCCAGCAGTTCCCTAACGGGCTACACCTTC
TRBV19	NA	TRBJ2-3	TRBD2	CASSRTSGGAWDTQYF	TGTGCCAGTAGTCGGACTAGCGGGGGGGCATGGGATACGCAGTATTTT
TRBV6-2/TRBV6-3	NA	TRBJ2-4	TRBD2	CASSQRGDAKNIQYF	TGTGCCAGCAGCCAACGGGGGGACGCCAAAAACATTCAGTACTTC
TRBV5-1	NA	TRBJ2-3	TRBD2	CASSALAGVADTQYF	TGCGCCAGCAGCGCGCTAGCGGGGGTGGCAGATACGCAGTATTTT
TRBV5-1	NA	TRBJ2-1	TRBD1	CASTGTGTSQWQFF	TGCGCCAGTACCGGGACAGGGACCTCCCAATGGCAGTTCTTC
TRBV5-4	once	TRBJ2-5	NA	CASSLAGLQETQYF	TGTGCCAGCAGCTTGGCAGGGCTACAAGAGACCCAGTACTTC
TRBV15	NA	TRBJ1-1	NA	CATSLAGGNTEAFF	TGTGCCACCAGTCTCGCCGGGGGAAACACTGAAGCTTTCTTT
TRBV15	NA	TRBJ2-7	TRBD1	CATSRDRGAYEQYF	TGTGCCACCAGCAGGGACAGGGGCGCTTACGAGCAGTACTTC
TRBV6-5	NA	TRBJ2-7	TRBD1	CASSSPGGYEQYF	TGTGCCAGCAGTTCCCCAGGGGGTTACGAGCAGTACTTC
TRBV2	NA	TRBJ2-3	TRBD2	CASEPGLATDTQYF	TGTGCCAGCGAACCGGGACTAGCCACAGATACGCAGTATTTT
TRBV4-2	few	TRBJ2-7	NA	CASSQVMEGYEQYF	TGTGCCAGCAGCCAAGTCATGGAGGGGTACGAGCAGTACTTC
TRBV5-4	NA	TRBJ2-7	NA	CASSPPLNSEQYF	TGTGCCAGCAGCCCGCCCCTCAACTCCGAGCAGTACTTC
TRBV4-2	NA	TRBJ2-2	TRBD2	CASSQEGLATSNTGELFF	TGTGCCAGCAGCCAAGAGGGACTAGCGACATCGAACACCGGGGAGCTGTTTTTT
TRBV19	NA	TRBJ1-5	TRBD1	CASSRDRVRSNQPQHF	TGTGCCAGTTCACGGGACAGGGTGAGAAGCAATCAGCCCCAGCATTTT
TRBV2	NA	TRBJ2-2	TRBD2	CASRREGSGGELFF	TGTGCCAGCAGGCGGGAGGGGAGTGGCGGGGAGCTGTTTTTT
TRBV15	NA	TRBJ2-7	NA	CATSNRHPTYEQYF	TGTGCCACCAGCAACCGACACCCTACCTACGAGCAGTACTTC
TRBV6-5	once	TRBJ1-5	NA	CASSYLTGQPQHF	TGTGCCAGCAGTTATCTTACCGGTCAGCCCCAGCATTTT
TRBV23-1	NA	TRBJ2-3	TRBD2	CASSQQCGGGSIGCTDTQYF	TGCGCCAGCAGTCAACAATGCGGTGGCGGGAGTATCGGCTGCACAGATACGCAGTATTTT
TRBV9	NA	TRBJ2-5	NA	CASSVGGLDQETQYF	TGTGCCAGCAGCGTAGGGGGACTGGACCAAGAGACCCAGTACTTC
TRBV19	once	TRBJ2-7	NA	CASRAAGFAYEQYF	TGTGCCAGTCGAGCCGCGGGCTTCGCCTACGAGCAGTACTTC
TRBV5-6	NA	TRBJ2-7	NA	CASSFSGFRAGEQYF	TGTGCCAGCAGCTTTTCTGGGTTCAGGGCTGGAGAGCAGTACTTC
TRBV4-2	few	TRBJ2-1	TRBD2	CASSQDRLAPLNEQFF	TGTGCCAGCAGCCAAGATCGACTAGCGCCGCTCAATGAGCAGTTCTTC
TRBV30	NA	TRBJ1-5	NA	CAWSFAGDQPQHF	TGTGCCTGGAGTTTTGCGGGGGATCAGCCCCAGCATTTT
TRBV11-2	NA	TRBJ2-1	TRBD2	CASSQGLAGVNNEQFF	TGTGCCAGCAGCCAGGGACTAGCGGGGGTAAACAATGAGCAGTTCTTC
TRBV7-3	once	TRBJ1-1	NA	CASIPGGGRDLNTEAFF	TGTGCCAGCATCCCCGGGGGGGGCAGGGACCTGAACACTGAAGCTTTCTTT
TRBV6-5	once	TRBJ1-6	NA	CASSYLGLSPLHF	TGTGCCAGCAGTTACTTGGGCCTTTCGCCCCTCCACTTT
TRBV6-5	NA	TRBJ1-5	TRBD1	CASSSNRGRQPQHF	TGTGCCAGCAGTTCTAACAGGGGACGGCAGCCCCAGCATTTT
TRBV2	many	TRBJ2-7	NA	CASSESDQEQYF	TGTGCCAGCAGTGAGTCAGATCAAGAGCAGTACTTC
TRBV19	medium-sized	TRBJ2-2	NA	CASSIAARGARGDTGELFF	TGTGCCAGTAGTATAGCCGCCCGGGGGGCCAGGGGTGACACCGGGGAGCTGTTTTTT
TRBV5-5	NA	TRBJ2-4	TRBD1	CASSLQGAKNIQYF	TGTGCCAGCAGCCTACAGGGGGCCAAAAACATTCAGTACTTC
TRBV13	NA	TRBJ1-6	TRBD1	CASSWGQGSSPLHF	TGTGCCAGCAGCTGGGGACAGGGGAGTTCACCCCTCCACTTT
TRBV19	NA	TRBJ2-1	NA	CASSIGPRGSSYNEQFF	TGTGCCAGTAGTATAGGACCCAGGGGAAGCTCCTACAATGAGCAGTTCTTC
TRBV5-4	NA	TRBJ2-1	NA	CASSFGQGGYNEQFF	TGTGCCAGCAGCTTCGGTCAGGGAGGTTACAATGAGCAGTTCTTC
TRBV19	NA	TRBJ2-1	TRBD1	CSTSRGQETNEQFF	TGTTCCACCTCTAGGGGACAGGAAACCAATGAGCAGTTCTTC
TRBV10-1	NA	TRBJ2-2	NA	CASSEFSLHTGELFF	TGCGCCAGCAGTGAGTTCAGTCTTCACACCGGGGAGCTGTTTTTT
TRBV5-1	NA	TRBJ2-1	TRBD1	CASSLAGQGARNEQFF	TGCGCCAGCAGCTTAGCGGGACAGGGGGCGCGTAATGAGCAGTTCTTC
TRBV3-1/TRBV3-2	NA	TRBJ2-7	NA	CASSRPGISYEQYF	TGTGCCAGCAGCCGCCCAGGGATCTCCTACGAGCAGTACTTC
TRBV7-9	NA	TRBJ1-1	NA	CASSPWDKRNTEAFF	TGTGCCAGCAGCCCGTGGGACAAACGGAACACTGAAGCTTTCTTT
TRBV30	few	TRBJ1-6	TRBD1	CAWSPPGQGTSPLHF	TGTGCCTGGAGTCCACCAGGACAGGGAACTTCACCCCTCCACTTT
TRBV2	once	TRBJ2-7	TRBD1	CASSVGDRPYEQYF	TGTGCCAGCAGTGTAGGGGACAGGCCCTACGAGCAGTACTTC
TRBV7-7	once	TRBJ2-1	NA	CASSLGGIDNEQFF	TGTGCCAGCAGCTTGGGCGGGATTGACAATGAGCAGTTCTTC
TRBV15	NA	TRBJ2-3	TRBD2	CATRLAGGPSTDTQYF	TGTGCCACCAGGCTAGCGGGAGGGCCCAGCACAGATACGCAGTATTTT
TRBV7-2	NA	TRBJ1-2	TRBD1	CASSLDRDYGYTF	TGTGCCAGCAGCCTGGACAGGGACTATGGCTACACCTTC
TRBV15	NA	TRBJ1-3	TRBD1	CATSRAGQERLYTIYF	TGTGCCACCAGCAGAGCCGGACAGGAAAGATTATACACCATATATTTT
TRBV23-1	NA	TRBJ1-1	NA	CASSRGGKYAEAFF	TGCGCCAGCAGTAGGGGGGGTAAATATGCGGAAGCTTTCTTT
TRBV4-2	NA	TRBJ2-5	NA	CASSQPEETQYF	TGTGCCAGCAGCCAACCTGAAGAGACCCAGTACTTC
TRBV19	few	TRBJ1-1	TRBD1	CASSIRGQKNTEAFF	TGTGCCAGTAGTATCCGGGGACAGAAGAACACTGAAGCTTTCTTT